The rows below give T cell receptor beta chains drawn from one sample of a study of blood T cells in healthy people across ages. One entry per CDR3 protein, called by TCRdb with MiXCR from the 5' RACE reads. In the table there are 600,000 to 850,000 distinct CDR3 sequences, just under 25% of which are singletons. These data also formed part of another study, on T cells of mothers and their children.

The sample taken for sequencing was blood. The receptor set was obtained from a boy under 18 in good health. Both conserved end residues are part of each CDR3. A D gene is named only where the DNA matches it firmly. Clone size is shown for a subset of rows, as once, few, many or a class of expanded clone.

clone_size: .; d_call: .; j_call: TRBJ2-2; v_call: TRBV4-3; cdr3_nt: TGCGCCAGCAGCCAAGTACTGCCCGGGGAGCTGTTTTTT; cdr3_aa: CASSQVLPGELFF
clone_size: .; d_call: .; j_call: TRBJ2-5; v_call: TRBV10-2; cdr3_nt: TGCGCCAGCAGTGAGCGGGGGGCAGAAGAGACCCAGTACTTC; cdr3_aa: CASSERGAEETQYF
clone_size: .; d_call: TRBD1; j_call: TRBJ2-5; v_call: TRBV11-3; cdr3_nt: TGTGCCAGCAGCCCACAACAGGGGGACCAAGAGACCCAGTACTTC; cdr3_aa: CASSPQQGDQETQYF
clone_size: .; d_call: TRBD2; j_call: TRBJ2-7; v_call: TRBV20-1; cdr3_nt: TGCAGTGCGGCGGGGGAAAGCTACGAGCAGTACTTC; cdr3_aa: CSAAGESYEQYF
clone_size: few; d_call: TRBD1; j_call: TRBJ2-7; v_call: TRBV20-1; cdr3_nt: TGCAGTGCTAGCCCCCTAATAAAGACAGGGGCCGAGCAGTACTTC; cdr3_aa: CSASPLIKTGAEQYF
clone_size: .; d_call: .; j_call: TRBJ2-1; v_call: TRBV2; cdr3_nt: TGTGCCAGCTCTCCCTCATTCCCCTACAATGAGCAGTTCTTC; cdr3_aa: CASSPSFPYNEQFF
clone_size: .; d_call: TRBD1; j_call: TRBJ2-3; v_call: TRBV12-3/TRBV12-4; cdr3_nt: TGTGCCAGCAGTTCCGGGACAGCCACAGATACGCAGTATTTT; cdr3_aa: CASSSGTATDTQYF
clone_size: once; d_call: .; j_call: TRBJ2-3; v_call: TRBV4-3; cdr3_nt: TGCGCCAGCAGCCAACGAATGAACGGGGATACGCAGTATTTT; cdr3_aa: CASSQRMNGDTQYF
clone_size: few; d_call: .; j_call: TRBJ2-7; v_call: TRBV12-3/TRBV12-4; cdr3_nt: TGTGCCAGCAGCTCCCCGAGGGGGTCCTACGAGCAGTACTTC; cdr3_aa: CASSSPRGSYEQYF
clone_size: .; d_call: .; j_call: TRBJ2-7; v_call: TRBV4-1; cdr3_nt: TGCGCCAGCAGCCAAGATGCGCAGGTATTTTACGAGCAGTACTTC; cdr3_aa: CASSQDAQVFYEQYF
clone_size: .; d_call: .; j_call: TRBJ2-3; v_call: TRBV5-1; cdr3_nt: TGCGCCAGCAGTGGCAGGGAGGACACAGATACGCAGTATTTT; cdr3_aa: CASSGREDTDTQYF
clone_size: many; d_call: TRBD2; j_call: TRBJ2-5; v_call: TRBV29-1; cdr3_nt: TGCAGCGTTGTTTTAGCGGGAGGTAGCTTTTTCTTC; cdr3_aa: CSVVLAGGSFFF
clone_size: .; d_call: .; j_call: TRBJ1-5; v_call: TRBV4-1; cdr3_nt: TGCGCCAGCAGCCAAGAAGGGGGGGGGCTTGATCAGCCCCAGCATTTT; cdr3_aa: CASSQEGGGLDQPQHF
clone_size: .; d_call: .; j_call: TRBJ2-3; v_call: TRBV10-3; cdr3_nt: TGTGCCACCACGGGGGGCCTAGGAGGCACAGATACGCAGTATTTT; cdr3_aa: CATTGGLGGTDTQYF
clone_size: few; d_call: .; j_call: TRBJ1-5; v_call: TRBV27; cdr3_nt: TGTGCCAGCAGTCCCGGGGGGGTGGTTGGACAGCCCCAGCATTTT; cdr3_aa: CASSPGGVVGQPQHF
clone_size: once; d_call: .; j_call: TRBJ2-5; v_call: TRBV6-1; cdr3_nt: TGTGCCAGCAGTGAAATGAAGGGGAAGTGGGAGACCCAGTACTTC; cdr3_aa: CASSEMKGKWETQYF
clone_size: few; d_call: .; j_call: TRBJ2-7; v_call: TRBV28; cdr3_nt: TGTGCCAGCAGTTTCCTCGACTATCGCTCCTACGAGCAGTACTTC; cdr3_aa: CASSFLDYRSYEQYF
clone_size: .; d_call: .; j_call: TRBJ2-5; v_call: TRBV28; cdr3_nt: TGTGCCAGCAGTTTCAACCCACGGTTGGGACAAGAGACCCAGTACTTC; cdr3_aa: CASSFNPRLGQETQYF
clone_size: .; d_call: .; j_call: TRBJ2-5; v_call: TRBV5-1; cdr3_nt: TGCGCCAGCAGCGGGAACCTACAAGAAGAGACCCAGTACTTC; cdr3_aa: CASSGNLQEETQYF
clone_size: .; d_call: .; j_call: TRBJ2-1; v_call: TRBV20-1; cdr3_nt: TGCAGTGCTAGAATCCGGGACTCGGAGCAGTTCTTC; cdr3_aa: CSARIRDSEQFF
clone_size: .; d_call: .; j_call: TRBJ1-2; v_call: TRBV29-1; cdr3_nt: TGCAGCGTTGAAAAAACAGGCCCGGGGGGCTACACCTTC; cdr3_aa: CSVEKTGPGGYTF
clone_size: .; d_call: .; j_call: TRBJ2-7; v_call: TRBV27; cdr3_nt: TGTGCCAGCAGTCCCGGGGGCTTAGCCGAGCAGTACTTC; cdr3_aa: CASSPGGLAEQYF
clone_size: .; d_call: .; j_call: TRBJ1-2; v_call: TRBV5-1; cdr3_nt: TGCGCCAGCAGCTTGGAGCTGACAGCCCTCGGCTACACCTTC; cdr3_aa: CASSLELTALGYTF
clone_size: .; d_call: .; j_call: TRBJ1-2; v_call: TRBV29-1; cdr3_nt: TGCAGCGTCGGAAACCGGGGGGCTGGAGGCTACACCTTC; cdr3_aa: CSVGNRGAGGYTF
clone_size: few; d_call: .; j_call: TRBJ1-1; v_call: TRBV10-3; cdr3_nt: TGTGCCATCAGTGAGAGAGGTATGGCTTTCTTT; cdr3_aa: CAISERGMAFF
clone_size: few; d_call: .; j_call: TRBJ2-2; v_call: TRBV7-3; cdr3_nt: TGTGCCAGCAGGTTCTGGGGGAACACCGGGGAGCTGTTTTTT; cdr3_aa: CASRFWGNTGELFF
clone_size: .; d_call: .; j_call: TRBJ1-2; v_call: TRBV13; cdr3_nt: TGTGCCAGCAGCTCCCACGCCTATAACTATGGCTACACCTTC; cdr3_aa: CASSSHAYNYGYTF
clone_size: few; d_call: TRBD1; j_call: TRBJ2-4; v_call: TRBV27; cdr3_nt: TGTGCCAGCAGTATCCAACAGGGGGCCAAAAACATTCAGTACTTC; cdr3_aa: CASSIQQGAKNIQYF
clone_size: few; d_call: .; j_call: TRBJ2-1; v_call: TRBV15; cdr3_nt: TGTGCCACCAGCAGAGACACCCAAGGGTCTAGATACAATGAGCAGTTCTTC; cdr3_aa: CATSRDTQGSRYNEQFF
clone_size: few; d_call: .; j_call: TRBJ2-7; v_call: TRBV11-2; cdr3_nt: TGTGCCAGCAGCTTAGGGGCAGAGCTAGCCTACGAGCAGTACTTC; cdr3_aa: CASSLGAELAYEQYF
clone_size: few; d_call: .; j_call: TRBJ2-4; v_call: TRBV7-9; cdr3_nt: TGTGCCAGCGGATCCGGGATGAAAAACATTCAGTACTTC; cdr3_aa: CASGSGMKNIQYF
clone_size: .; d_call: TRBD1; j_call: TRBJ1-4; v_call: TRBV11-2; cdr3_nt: TGTGCCAGCAGCCTACTGGACAGGGTTTTTGAAAAACTGTTTTTT; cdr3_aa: CASSLLDRVFEKLFF
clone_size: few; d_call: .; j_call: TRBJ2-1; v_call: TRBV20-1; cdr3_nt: TGCAGTGCTAAGTTCTCCTACAATGGGCAGTTCTTC; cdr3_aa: CSAKFSYNGQFF
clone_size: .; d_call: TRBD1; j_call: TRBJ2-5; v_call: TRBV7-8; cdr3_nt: TGTGCCAGCAGCTTCAGACAGGGTCAGACCCAGTACTTC; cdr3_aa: CASSFRQGQTQYF
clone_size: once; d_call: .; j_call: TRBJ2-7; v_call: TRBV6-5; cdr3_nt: TGTGCCAGCAGCAACGGGTGGGAGCAGTACTTC; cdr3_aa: CASSNGWEQYF